Listed here are 4 T cell receptor beta chains from one sample, sequenced in a study of T cells after yellow fever vaccination. TCRdb redid the calling of the 5' RACE reads with MiXCR, one entry per CDR3 protein. Of roughly 250,000 distinct CDR3 sequences in the sample, 10% to 15% were seen once. The sample was CD4+ T cells sorted from PBMCs, taken 45 days after the yellow fever booster vaccination. Receptors originate from a man aged 25-40 years who received the YFV17D yellow fever vaccine.

This clonotype was observed a handful of times. The rearrangement joins TRBV7-2 to TRBJ2-3; maybe TRBD1 (6 bases). Trimming removed 5 bases at V and 0 bases at J, with 15 bases between. Germline V CDR1 and CDR2: SGHTA, FQGNSA. The CDR3 is 16 residues long. Here the CDR3 reads CASSLQGVPSTDTQYF. The CDR3 bases are TGTGCCAGCAGCCTACAGGGAGTGCCTAGCACAGATACGCAGTATTTT.

This clonotype was seen a handful of times. The chain has TRBV4-2 and TRBJ2-2, with D possibly matching TRBD2 (5 bases). This CDR3 comprises 15 residues. Trimming shortened V by 1 base and J by 1 base, and 7 bases separated the two germline ends. Germline CDR1 reads LGHNA; CDR2 reads YNFKEQ. The CDR3 DNA reads as TGTGCCAGCAGCCAAGGCGGGTTGAACACCGGGGAGCTGTTTTTT. Translating it yields CASSQGGLNTGELFF.

V usage is TRBV12-3 or TRBV12-4 and J usage is TRBJ2-5; D unresolved. Trimming removed 4 bases at V and 5 bases at J, with 17 bases between. This CDR3 has 15 amino acids. In nucleotides, the CDR3 is TGTGCCAGCAGTTCAGCCGGTGGGGTGGCGGAGACCCAGTACTTC. This gives the protein CASSSAGGVAETQYF.

V gene TRBV20-1 combines with J gene TRBJ2-3; D is uncertain. The germline CDR1 and CDR2 sequences are DFQATT and SNEGSKA (reference sequence). Trimming removed 4 bases at V and 9 bases at J, with 5 bases between. This CDR3 comprises 9 residues. CDR3 region: CSATYTQYF. The CDR3 DNA reads TGCAGTGCTACCTACACGCAGTATTTT.